This TCR beta chain is drawn from a study of T cell repertoires in cytomegalovirus infection. Across the whole study: Indications came from public TCR beta signatures; they pointed to CMV infection and to a matching HLA type.

V shed 1 base and J shed 7 bases, with 4 bases lying between them. This CDR3 spans 12 amino acids. The V gene's germline CDR1 is SEHNR and CDR2 FQNEAQ (reference sequence). One entry per CDR3 protein results from TCRdb running MiXCR on the reads. The table has 560,000 or so distinct CDR3 sequences, approximately 15% seen once. Regarding the study as a whole: Of the TCR beta families, the public ones yielded a cumulative frequency that identified carriers of CMV plus the relevant HLA. HLA-C-restricted CMV-specific TCR beta clonotypes were dominant in the ex vivo response.

This clonotype was observed many times. As yet, its antigen is unknown. The V gene is TRBV7-9, the J gene TRBJ2-2; D gene ambiguous. What was sequenced was CD8+ T cells from PBMCs. This clonotype originated in a human donor in good health (CMV status not recorded). Some clones in this sample may be carry-over from other donors' samples. The CDR3 is CASSLEFGELFF. DNA of the CDR3: TGTGCCAGCAGCTTAGAGTTCGGGGAGCTGTTTTTT.